The next 23 T cell receptor beta chains were all read from a single sample in a study of CD8 T cells in ankylosing spondylitis. One entry per CDR3 protein results from TCRdb running MiXCR on the 5' RACE reads. The sample lists roughly 180,000 distinct CDR3 sequences; roughly 10% were seen once. Sequenced input: blood, either unsorted or a sorted T cell fraction (not recorded which). These receptors were taken from a male donor with ankylosing spondylitis or in good health (not recorded which).

This clonotype was picked up many times. The chain carries TRBV3-1 and TRBJ1-4; unclear D gene. Germline values: CDR1 LGHDT, CDR2 YNNKEL (reference sequence). V lost 1 base and J 2 bases, leaving 5 bases between the germline ends. The CDR3 sequence is 14 residues long. The DNA for the CDR3 is TGTGCCAGCAGCCAAGGTGGGACTAATGAAAAACTGTTTTTT. This translates into CASSQGGTNEKLFF.

This clonotype was seen many times. The chain is built from TRBV12-5 and TRBJ2-7; 7 bases line up with TRBD1. Germline lookup yields CDR1 LGHNT and CDR2 FRNRAP. J lost 4 bases, V lost 0 bases, and 9 bases had no gene match. This CDR3 contains 16 residues. The CDR3 spells CASGLVSRGRFYEQYF. The CDR3 DNA sequence: TGTGCTAGTGGTTTGGTTTCGAGGGGGCGTTTTTACGAGCAGTACTTC.

This clonotype was seen many times. V and J are TRBV25-1 and TRBJ1-6, with D hard to call. Trimming took off 3 bases at V and 10 bases at J, with 10 bases between the two ends. CDR3 length equals 13 residues. Germline loops: CDR1 MGHDK, CDR2 SYGVNS. CDR3 DNA: TGTGCCAGCAGTGATGCGGCAGAGTCACCCCTCCACTTT. Translating gives CASSDAAESPLHF.

The chain couples TRBV5-1 to TRBJ2-2; 12 nucleotides match TRBD1. The CDR3 sequence is 18 residues long. The V and J ends lost 3 bases and 2 bases, in that order; junction bases with no gene match: 8. Germline values: CDR1 SGHRS, CDR2 YFSETQ. The CDR3, as DNA: TGCGCCAGCAGCTACCGGGACAGGGGGCTCGGAAACACCGGGGAGCTGTTTTTT. Its protein product is CASSYRDRGLGNTGELFF.

The chain joins TRBV5-1 to TRBJ2-1; possible D gene TRBD2, 6 bases. This CDR3 comprises 14 residues. The V end lost 0 bases, the J end lost 9 bases, and 13 bases lay between the germline ends. Germline V gene data show CDR1 as SGHRS and CDR2 as YFSETQ. CDR3 nucleotides: TGCGCCAGCAGCTTGGTCGGGGAGGAGGGTGAGCAGTTCTTC. Its protein product is CASSLVGEEGEQFF.

This clonotype was detected a few times. The chain employs TRBV7-2 and TRBJ2-3; 10 nucleotides align to TRBD2. Germline V gene lookup returns CDR1 SGHTA and CDR2 FQGNSA. CDR3 length: 17 residues. Trimming at V came to 3 bases and at J to 5 bases, leaving 11 bases not matched to a gene. CDR3 sequence: CASSFTGTSDGGDTQYF. The CDR3 DNA follows: TGTGCCAGCAGCTTTACAGGGACTAGCGACGGAGGAGATACGCAGTATTTT. The whole variable domain, filled in from reference TRBV7-2 and TRBJ2-3, reads GAGVSQSPSNKVTEKGKDVELRCDPISGHTALYWYRQSLGQGLEFLIYFQGNSAPDKSGLPSDRFSAERTGGSVSTLTIQRTQQEDSAVYLCASSFTGTSDGGDTQYFGPGTRLTVL.

CDR3 bases: TGTGCCAGCAGTTACTCCAAAAGCCCCAGAAGCTCCTACGAGCAGTACTTC. Its translation: CASSYSKSPRSSYEQYF. The V gene is TRBV6-2 or TRBV6-3, the J gene TRBJ2-7; D not resolved. Germline assignment: CDR1 MNHEY and CDR2 SVGEGT. Trimming left V 0 bases short and J 0 bases short, with 15 bases between. This CDR3 spans 17 amino acids.

This clonotype was observed a few times. The rearrangement uses TRBV7-8 and TRBJ2-3; possibly TRBD1 or TRBD2 for D (5 bases each). Per the germline V gene, CDR1 is SGHVS and CDR2 is FQNEAQ. The CDR3 covers 15 residues. The V end lost 1 base, the J end lost 2 bases, and 10 bases lay between the germline ends. As DNA, the CDR3 is TGTGCCAGCAGCTTAGAGGGACGGCCCACAGATACGCAGTATTTT. Translated, it gives CASSLEGRPTDTQYF.

This clonotype was recorded many times. The chain recombines TRBV28 with TRBJ2-5; 13 bases are shared with TRBD2. The CDR3 runs 17 residues. Germline CDR1 MDHEN, CDR2 SYDVKM. V shed 5 bases, J shed 2 bases, and the junction held 8 bases outside the gene matches. CDR3 protein: CASSHPGLAGRQETQYF. The DNA of the CDR3 is TGTGCCAGCAGTCACCCGGGACTAGCGGGGCGTCAAGAGACCCAGTACTTC.

This clonotype came up a few times. The CDR3 region is CASSLGSRGSDTQYF. CDR3 DNA: TGTGCCAGCAGCTTAGGGTCTCGGGGGTCTGATACGCAGTATTTT. The chain joins TRBV11-2 to TRBJ2-3, with D perhaps matching TRBD2 (6 bases). V dropped 1 base and J dropped 6 bases, with 14 bases sitting between them. Germline-derived CDR1 and CDR2 are SGHAT and FQNNGV. The CDR3 runs to 15 residues.

This clonotype was seen only a few times. V gene TRBV7-9 combines with J gene TRBJ2-3, with D perhaps given as TRBD1 or TRBD2 (5 bases each). There are 15 residues in the CDR3. The germline V gene encodes CDR1 SEHNR and CDR2 FQNEAQ (reference sequence). The V end was cut by 1 base, the J end by 4 bases, with 12 bases between. The CDR3 DNA follows: TGTGCCAGCAGCTTAGAGGGGACCGAGGCAGATACGCAGTATTTT. As protein: CASSLEGTEADTQYF.

This clonotype was recorded many times. The chain combines TRBV24-1 with TRBJ1-5; 12 bases match TRBD1. The V segment lost 3 bases and the J segment 7 bases; nucleotides outside the gene matches: 3. In germline, CDR1 is KGHDR, CDR2 SFDVKD. The CDR3 sequence is 15 residues long. The CDR3 coding sequence is TGTGCCACCAGTGATGGGACAGGGGGCGCGCAGCCCCAGCATTTT. Protein: CATSDGTGGAQPQHF.

V is TRBV25-1 and J is TRBJ2-4; D possibly corresponds to TRBD2 (5 bases). V lost 3 bases and J lost 0, with 15 bases in between. Looked up from germline, CDR1 is MGHDK and CDR2 is SYGVNS. This CDR3 spans 17 amino acids. The chain's CDR3 is CASSDGRGLLAKNIQYF. The CDR3 nucleotides read TGTGCCAGCAGTGACGGTAGAGGACTGCTAGCCAAAAACATTCAGTACTTC.

This clonotype was recorded many times. The chain couples TRBV15 to TRBJ2-7; no reliable D call. The V end lost 3 bases, the J end lost 5 bases, and 14 bases lay between the germline ends. Looked up from germline, CDR1 is LNHNV and CDR2 is YYDKDF (reference sequence). The CDR3 has 14 amino acids. The CDR3 sequence: CATSSPAAQDEQYF. DNA for the CDR3: TGTGCCACCAGCAGTCCAGCCGCCCAGGACGAGCAGTACTTC. The full variable domain, in which reference TRBV15 and TRBJ2-7 provide the parts outside the CDR3, is DAMVIQNPRYQVTQFGKPVTLSCSQTLNHNVMYWYQQKSSQAPKLLFHYYDKDFNNEADTPDNFQSRRPNTSFCFLDIRSPGLGDTAMYLCATSSPAAQDEQYFGPGTRLTVT.

This clonotype showed up many times. V and J are TRBV27 and TRBJ2-7; 12 bases line up with TRBD1. From germline, CDR1 is MNHEY and CDR2 SMNVEV (reference sequence). Germline trimming cut 6 bases from V and 4 bases from J; bases unmatched to any gene: 4. This CDR3 region has 14 residues. In DNA, the CDR3 is TGTGCCAGCAGAACGGGACAGGGGGCATACGAGCAGTACTTC. It codes for CASRTGQGAYEQYF.

This clonotype was counted at least ten times. The chain is built from TRBV28 and TRBJ2-7; perhaps D is TRBD1 or TRBD2 (5 bases each). CDR1 is MDHEN, CDR2 SYDVKM, per germline. V lost 2 bases and J lost 6, with 11 bases in between. The CDR3 length is 13 residues. CDR3: CASSLGDRREQYF. The CDR3 coding sequence is TGTGCCAGCAGTTTAGGGGACCGACGCGAGCAGTACTTC. The full variable domain, in which reference TRBV28 and TRBJ2-7 provide the parts outside the CDR3, is DVKVTQSSRYLVKRTGEKVFLECVQDMDHENMFWYRQDPGLGLRLIYFSYDVKMKEKGDIPEGYSVSREKKERFSLILESASTNQTSMYLCASSLGDRREQYFGPGTRLTVT.

The table lists this clonotype with a few counts. The genes are TRBV28 and TRBJ2-7; TRBD1 might be the D (7 bases). CDR3 length: 14 residues. The V and J ends lost 6 bases and 9 bases respectively, with 21 bases between them. Germline V gene data show CDR1 as MDHEN and CDR2 as SYDVKM. In DNA, the CDR3 is TGTGCCAGCAGACCCCCAGGGGGGTTGAAGGTGCAGTACTTC. It yields the protein CASRPPGGLKVQYF. The whole variable domain, filled in from reference TRBV28 and TRBJ2-7, reads DVKVTQSSRYLVKRTGEKVFLECVQDMDHENMFWYRQDPGLGLRLIYFSYDVKMKEKGDIPEGYSVSREKKERFSLILESASTNQTSMYLCASRPPGGLKVQYFGPGTRLTVT.

This chain joins TRBV19 and TRBJ2-2, with D possibly being TRBD1 or TRBD2 (6 bases each). The CDR3 length is 13 residues. V was shortened by 5 bases and J by 12 bases, with 16 bases between the two germline ends. CDR1 is LNHDA and CDR2 is SQIVND in the germline V gene (reference sequence). The CDR3 sequence is CASSFNREAQLFF. CDR3 bases: TGTGCCAGTAGTTTCAACAGGGAGGCGCAGCTGTTTTTT.

The chain couples TRBV5-6 to TRBJ1-1, with D hard to call. CDR3 size: 15 residues. Germline V gene sequence: CDR1 SGHDT, CDR2 YYEEEE. Deletions cut 4 bases from V and 0 bases from J, with 13 bases between. Here the CDR3 reads CASSPGVFMNTEAFF. CDR3 in DNA: TGTGCCAGCAGCCCAGGAGTATTTATGAACACTGAAGCTTTCTTT.

This clonotype was seen repeatedly, ten times or more. The gene calls are TRBV9 and TRBJ1-5; no clear D. The V end was cut by 4 bases, the J end by 7 bases, with 18 bases between. The CDR3 extends over 15 amino acids. Germline CDR1 SGDLS, CDR2 YYNGEE. This chain's CDR3 is CASSNGNLENQPQHF. The CDR3, as DNA: TGTGCCAGCAGCAACGGGAATCTGGAGAACCAGCCCCAGCATTTT.

This clonotype came up many times. The chain has TRBV10-3 and TRBJ2-5, with 10 bases that match TRBD2. Germline assignment: CDR1 ENHRY and CDR2 SYGVKD. Trimming removed 6 bases from V and 5 bases from J; junction bases left unmatched: 9. This CDR3 is built from 15 residues. CDR3 loop: CAIRRELAGMETQYF. In DNA, the CDR3 is TGTGCCATCAGGCGAGAACTAGCGGGGATGGAGACCCAGTACTTC.

With respect to this clonotype: A read error may explain this, as a much larger clone is one base away. The J gene is TRBJ1-3, the V gene TRBV5-1, with TRBD1 matching over 9 bases. The CDR3 length is 15 residues. Germline CDR1 is SGHRS and CDR2 is YFSETQ. CDR3 sequence reads: CASSRMGQGENIIYF. The CDR3 DNA sequence: TGCGCCAGCAGCCGTATGGGACAGGGTGAGAACATCATATATTTT.

This clonotype was seen many times. The chain couples TRBV6-1 to TRBJ2-7; TRBD1 matches 10 bases. CDR3 length: 15 residues. Trimming at V came to 6 bases and at J to 4 bases, leaving 9 bases not matched to a gene. The germline gives CDR1 MNHNS, CDR2 SASEGT. In nucleotides, the CDR3 is TGTGCCAGCAGACCACGACAGGGGGCGGGTTACGAGCAGTACTTC. Translating it yields CASRPRQGAGYEQYF.